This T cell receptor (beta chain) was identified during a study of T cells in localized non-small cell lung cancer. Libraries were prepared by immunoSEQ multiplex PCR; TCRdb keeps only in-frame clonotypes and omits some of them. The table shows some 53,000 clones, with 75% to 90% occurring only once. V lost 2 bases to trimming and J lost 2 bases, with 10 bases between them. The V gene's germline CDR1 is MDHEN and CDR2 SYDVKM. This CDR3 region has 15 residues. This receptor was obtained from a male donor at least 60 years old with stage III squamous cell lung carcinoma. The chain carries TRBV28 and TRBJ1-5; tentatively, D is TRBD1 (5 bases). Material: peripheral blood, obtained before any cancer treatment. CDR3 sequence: CASSLRGKGNQPQHF. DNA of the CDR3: TGTGCCAGCAGTTTACGGGGGAAAGGCAATCAGCCCCAGCATTTT.